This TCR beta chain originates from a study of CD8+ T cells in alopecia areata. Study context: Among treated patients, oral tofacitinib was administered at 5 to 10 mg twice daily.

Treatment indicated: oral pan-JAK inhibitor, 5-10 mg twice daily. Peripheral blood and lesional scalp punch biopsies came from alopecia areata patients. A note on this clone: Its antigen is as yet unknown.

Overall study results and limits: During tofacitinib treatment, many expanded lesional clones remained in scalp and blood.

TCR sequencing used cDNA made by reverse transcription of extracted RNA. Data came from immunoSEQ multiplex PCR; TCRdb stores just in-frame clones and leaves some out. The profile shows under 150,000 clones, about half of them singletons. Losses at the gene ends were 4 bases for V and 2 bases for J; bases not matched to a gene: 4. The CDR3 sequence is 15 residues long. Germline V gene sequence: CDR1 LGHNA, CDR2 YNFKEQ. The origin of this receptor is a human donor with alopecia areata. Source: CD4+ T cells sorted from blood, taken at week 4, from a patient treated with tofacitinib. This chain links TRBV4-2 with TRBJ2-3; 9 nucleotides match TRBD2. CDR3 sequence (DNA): TGTGCCAGCAGCCTAGCGGGGGAGCCCACAGATACGCAGTATTTT. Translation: CASSLAGEPTDTQYF.